The clone carrying this T cell receptor beta chain was seen ten or more times. Its antigen is currently unknown. Preparation of the unsorted libraries drew on 2 million PBMCs stored at -80 C. This entry belongs to a study of neurological immune-mediated disorders. Study-wide findings and caveats: Subjects shared no identical expanded-clone CDR3 amino acid sequences, suggesting private TCR-beta repertoires in all groups.

MiXCR, run by TCRdb on the 5' RACE reads, gives a single entry per CDR3 protein. The sample gives 80,000 to 85,000 distinct CDR3 sequences, 2% to 3% of which show up once; over 0.95% is in the top ten. Germline loops: CDR1 DFQATT, CDR2 SNEGSKA (reference sequence). This CDR3 contains 15 residues. The ends were cut back, 3 bases at V and 2 bases at J, with 14 bases in the middle. This chain links TRBV20-1 with TRBJ2-1; a possible D gene is TRBD2 (5 bases). The sequence was obtained from a woman younger than 45 with multiple sclerosis. Sequencing was done on a sample of PBMCs. The CDR3 spells CSASGSGWTYNEQFF. The CDR3 coding sequence is TGCAGTGCTAGTGGAAGCGGTTGGACCTACAATGAGCAGTTCTTC.